The clone carrying this T cell receptor (beta chain) was counted a few times. The antigen is not known. Each CDR3 protein is one row after TCRdb ran MiXCR on the reads. The profile covers 700,000 to 850,000 distinct CDR3 sequences, with about 31% appearing a single time and around 12% taken by the ten largest. This specimen belongs to a study of T cell repertoires in cytomegalovirus infection. Study context: CMV infection plus the matching HLA type was flagged by public TCR beta signatures.

Trimming cost V 7 bases and J 4 bases; bases outside gene matches: 9. The V gene's germline CDR1 is SNHLY and CDR2 FYNNEI. This CDR3 is 15 amino acids long. The source is a human donor in good health (CMV status not recorded). Some clones in this sample may be carry-over from other donors' samples. This chain uses TRBV2 with TRBJ2-2, with TRBD2 identical over 7 bases. The sample was cultured CD8+ T cells from PBMCs, taken from culture after CMV antigen stimulation. The CDR3 bases are TGTGCCAGCATCCCCCGGGACTACCTCACCGGGGAGCTGTTTTTT. Amino acid sequence: CASIPRDYLTGELFF.